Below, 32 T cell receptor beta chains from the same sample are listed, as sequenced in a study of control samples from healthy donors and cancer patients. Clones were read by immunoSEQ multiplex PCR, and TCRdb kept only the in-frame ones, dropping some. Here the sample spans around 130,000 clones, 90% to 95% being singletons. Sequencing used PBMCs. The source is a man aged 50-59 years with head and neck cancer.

The CDR3 loop is CASDSTYEQYF. The CDR3 nucleotides read TGTGCCAGCGACAGTACCTACGAGCAGTACTTC. This sequence joins TRBV7-9 and TRBJ2-7; tentative D call: TRBD1 (5 bases). CDR3 size: 11 residues. Trimming shortened V by 8 bases and J by 2 bases, and 7 bases separated the two germline ends. Looked up from germline, CDR1 is SEHNR and CDR2 is FQNEAQ (reference sequence).

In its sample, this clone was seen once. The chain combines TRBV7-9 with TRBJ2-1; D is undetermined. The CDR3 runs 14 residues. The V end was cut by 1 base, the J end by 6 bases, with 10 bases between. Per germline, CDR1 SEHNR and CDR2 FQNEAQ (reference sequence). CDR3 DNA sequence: TGTGCCAGCAGCTTAGATCTGGCTCTCAATGAGCAGTTCTTC. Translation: CASSLDLALNEQFF. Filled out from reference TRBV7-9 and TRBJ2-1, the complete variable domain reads DTGVSQNPRHKITKRGQNVTFRCDPISEHNRLYWYRQTLGQGPEFLTYFQNEAQLEKSRLLSDRFSAERPKGSFSTLEIQRTEQGDSAMYLCASSLDLALNEQFFGPGTRLTVL.

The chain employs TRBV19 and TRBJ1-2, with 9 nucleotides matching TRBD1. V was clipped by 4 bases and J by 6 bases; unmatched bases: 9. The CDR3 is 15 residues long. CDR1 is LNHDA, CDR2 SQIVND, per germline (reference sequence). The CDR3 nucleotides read TGTGCCAGTAGTACGGACAGGGGAGCTTCCGATGGCTACACCTTC. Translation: CASSTDRGASDGYTF.

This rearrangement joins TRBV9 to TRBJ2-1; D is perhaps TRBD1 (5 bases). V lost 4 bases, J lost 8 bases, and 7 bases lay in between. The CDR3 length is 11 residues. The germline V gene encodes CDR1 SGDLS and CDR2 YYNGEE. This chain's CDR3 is CASSRGYEQFF. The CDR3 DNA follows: TGTGCCAGCAGCAGGGGATATGAGCAGTTCTTC.

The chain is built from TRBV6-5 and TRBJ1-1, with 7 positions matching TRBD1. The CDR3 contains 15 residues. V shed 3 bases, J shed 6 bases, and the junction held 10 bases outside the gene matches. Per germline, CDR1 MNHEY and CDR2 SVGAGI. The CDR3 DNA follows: TGTGCCAGCAGTTATGGGACCAGGGGGTTCTCTGAAGCTTTCTTT. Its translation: CASSYGTRGFSEAFF.

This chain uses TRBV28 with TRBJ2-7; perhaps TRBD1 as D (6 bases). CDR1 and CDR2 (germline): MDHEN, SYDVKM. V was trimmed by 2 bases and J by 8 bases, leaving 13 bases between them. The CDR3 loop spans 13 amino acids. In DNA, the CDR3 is TGTGCCAGCAGTTTAAGCGACCGGGACAAGCAGTACTTC. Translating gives CASSLSDRDKQYF.

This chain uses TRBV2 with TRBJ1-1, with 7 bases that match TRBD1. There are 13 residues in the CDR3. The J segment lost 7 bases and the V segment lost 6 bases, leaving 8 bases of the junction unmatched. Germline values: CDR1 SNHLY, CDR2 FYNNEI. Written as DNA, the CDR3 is TGTGCCAGCAGATACAGGGGTTTGGGTGAAGCTTTCTTT. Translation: CASRYRGLGEAFF.

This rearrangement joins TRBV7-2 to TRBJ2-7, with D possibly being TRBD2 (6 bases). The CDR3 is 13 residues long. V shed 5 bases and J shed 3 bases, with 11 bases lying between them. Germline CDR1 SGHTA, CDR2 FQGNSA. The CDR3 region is CASSAGLSYEQYF. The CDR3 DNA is TGTGCCAGCAGCGCCGGACTAAGCTACGAGCAGTACTTC.

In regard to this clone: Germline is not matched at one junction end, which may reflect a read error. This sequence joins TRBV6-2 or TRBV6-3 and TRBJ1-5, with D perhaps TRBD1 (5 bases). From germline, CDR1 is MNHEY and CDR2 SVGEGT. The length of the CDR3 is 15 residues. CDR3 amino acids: CASSYPGGGNRPQHF. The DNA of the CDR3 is TGTGCCAGCAGTTACCCGGGTGGGGGAAATCGGCCCCAGCATTTT.

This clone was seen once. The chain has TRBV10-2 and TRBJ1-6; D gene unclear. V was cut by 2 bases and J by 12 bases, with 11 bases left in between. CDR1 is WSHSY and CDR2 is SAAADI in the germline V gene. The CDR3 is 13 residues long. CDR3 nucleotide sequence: TGCGCCAGCAGTGAGGGCATTTCGCAACCCCTCCACTTT. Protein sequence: CASSEGISQPLHF.

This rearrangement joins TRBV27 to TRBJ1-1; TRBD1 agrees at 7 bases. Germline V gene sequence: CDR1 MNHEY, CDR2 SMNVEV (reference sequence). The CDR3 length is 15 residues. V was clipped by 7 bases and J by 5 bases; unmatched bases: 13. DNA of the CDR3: TGTGCCAGCATTAGAAAGACAGGGCTGGGAACTGAAGCTTTCTTT. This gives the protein CASIRKTGLGTEAFF.

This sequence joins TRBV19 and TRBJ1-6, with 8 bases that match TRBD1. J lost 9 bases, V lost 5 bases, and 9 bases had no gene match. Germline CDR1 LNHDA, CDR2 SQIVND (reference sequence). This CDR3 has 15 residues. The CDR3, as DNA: TGTGCCAGTAGTCCACTGGACAGGGAGGGTTCACCCCTCCACTTT. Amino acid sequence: CASSPLDREGSPLHF.

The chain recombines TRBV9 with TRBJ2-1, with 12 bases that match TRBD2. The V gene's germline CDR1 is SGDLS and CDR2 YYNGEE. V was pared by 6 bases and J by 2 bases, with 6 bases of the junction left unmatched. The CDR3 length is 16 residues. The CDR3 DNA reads TGTGCCAGCACTCGTACTAGCGGGGGGCCCTACAATGAGCAGTTCTTC. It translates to CASTRTSGGPYNEQFF. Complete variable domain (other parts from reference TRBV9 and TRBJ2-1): DSGVTQTPKHLITATGQRVTLRCSPRSGDLSVYWYQQSLDQGLQFLIQYYNGEERAKGNILERFSAQQFPDLHSELNLSSLELGDSALYFCASTRTSGGPYNEQFFGPGTRLTVL.

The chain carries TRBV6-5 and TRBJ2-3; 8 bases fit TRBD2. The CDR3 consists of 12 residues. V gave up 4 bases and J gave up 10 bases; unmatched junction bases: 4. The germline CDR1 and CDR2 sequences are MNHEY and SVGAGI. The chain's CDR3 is CASSFTSGAQYF. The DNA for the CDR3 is TGTGCCAGCAGTTTTACTAGCGGCGCGCAGTATTTT.

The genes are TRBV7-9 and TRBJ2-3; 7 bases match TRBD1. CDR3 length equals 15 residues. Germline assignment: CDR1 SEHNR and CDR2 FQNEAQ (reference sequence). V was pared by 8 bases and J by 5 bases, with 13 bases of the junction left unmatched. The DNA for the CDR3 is TGTGCCAGCCTCCTCCCCCAAGGGGGCGGAGATACGCAGTATTTT. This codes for CASLLPQGGGDTQYF.

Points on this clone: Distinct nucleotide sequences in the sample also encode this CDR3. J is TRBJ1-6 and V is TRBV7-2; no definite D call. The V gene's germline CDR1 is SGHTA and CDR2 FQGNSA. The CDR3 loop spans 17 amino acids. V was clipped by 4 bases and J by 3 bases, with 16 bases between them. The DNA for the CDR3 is TGTGCCAGCAGCTCGAAAGGTGCAGGCCGCTATAATTCACCCCTCCACTTT. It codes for CASSSKGAGRYNSPLHF.

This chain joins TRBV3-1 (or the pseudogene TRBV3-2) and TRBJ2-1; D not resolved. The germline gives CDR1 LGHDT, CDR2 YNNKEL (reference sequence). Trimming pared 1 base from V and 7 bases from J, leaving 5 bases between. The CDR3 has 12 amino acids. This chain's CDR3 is CASSQVHNEQFF. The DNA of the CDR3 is TGTGCCAGCAGCCAAGTCCATAATGAGCAGTTCTTC.

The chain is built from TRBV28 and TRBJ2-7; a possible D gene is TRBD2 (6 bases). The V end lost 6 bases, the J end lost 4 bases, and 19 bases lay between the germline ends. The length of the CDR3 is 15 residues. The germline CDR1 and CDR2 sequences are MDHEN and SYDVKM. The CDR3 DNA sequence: TGTGCCAGCAGCATCGCCCGGGGGTTCGTTTACGAGCAGTACTTC. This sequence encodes CASSIARGFVYEQYF.

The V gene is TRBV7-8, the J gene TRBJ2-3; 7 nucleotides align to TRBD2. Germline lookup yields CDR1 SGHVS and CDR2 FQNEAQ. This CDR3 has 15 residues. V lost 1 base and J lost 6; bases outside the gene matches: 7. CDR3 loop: CASSLEDGRADTQYF. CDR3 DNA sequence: TGTGCCAGCAGCTTAGAGGATGGGAGGGCGGATACGCAGTATTTT.

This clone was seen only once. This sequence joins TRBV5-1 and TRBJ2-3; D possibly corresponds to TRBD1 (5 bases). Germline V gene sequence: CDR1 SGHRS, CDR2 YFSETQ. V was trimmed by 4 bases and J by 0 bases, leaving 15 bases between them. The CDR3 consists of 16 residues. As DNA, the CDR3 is TGCGCCAGCAGCCCCCCGGACATAGCTAGCACAGATACGCAGTATTTT. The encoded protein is CASSPPDIASTDTQYF. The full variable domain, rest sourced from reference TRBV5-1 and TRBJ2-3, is KAGVTQTPRYLIKTRGQQVTLSCSPISGHRSVSWYQQTPGQGLQFLFEYFSETQRNKGNFPGRFSGRQFSNSRSEMNVSTLELGDSALYLCASSPPDIASTDTQYFGPGTRLTVL.

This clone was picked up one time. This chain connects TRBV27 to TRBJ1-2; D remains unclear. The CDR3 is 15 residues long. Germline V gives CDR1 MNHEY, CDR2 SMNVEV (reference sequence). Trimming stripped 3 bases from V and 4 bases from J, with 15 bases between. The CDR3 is CASSFERGTGYGYTF. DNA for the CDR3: TGTGCCAGCAGTTTCGAGCGAGGAACCGGCTATGGCTACACCTTC.

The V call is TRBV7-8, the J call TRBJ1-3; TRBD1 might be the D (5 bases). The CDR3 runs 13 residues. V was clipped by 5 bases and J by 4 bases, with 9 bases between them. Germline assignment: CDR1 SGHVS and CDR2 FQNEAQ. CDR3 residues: CASSPTDGNTIYF. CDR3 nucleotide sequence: TGTGCCAGCAGCCCGACAGACGGAAACACCATATATTTT. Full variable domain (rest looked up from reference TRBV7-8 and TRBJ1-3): GAGVSQSPRYKVAKRGQDVALRCDPISGHVSLFWYQQALGQGPEFLTYFQNEAQLDKSGLPSDRFFAERPEGSVSTLKIQRTQQEDSAVYLCASSPTDGNTIYFGEGSWLTVV.

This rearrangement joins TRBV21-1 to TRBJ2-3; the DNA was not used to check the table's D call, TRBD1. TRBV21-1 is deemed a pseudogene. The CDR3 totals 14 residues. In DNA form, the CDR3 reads TGTGCCAGCCATGGACAGGTCCGCACAGATACGCAGTATTTT. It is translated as CASHGQVRTDTQYF.

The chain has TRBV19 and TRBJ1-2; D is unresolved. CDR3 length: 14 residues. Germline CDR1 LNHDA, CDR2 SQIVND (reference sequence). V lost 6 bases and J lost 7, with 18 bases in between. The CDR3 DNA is TGTGCCAGTAGACTCCCGGGGTTGACCGGTGGCTACACCTTC. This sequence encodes CASRLPGLTGGYTF.

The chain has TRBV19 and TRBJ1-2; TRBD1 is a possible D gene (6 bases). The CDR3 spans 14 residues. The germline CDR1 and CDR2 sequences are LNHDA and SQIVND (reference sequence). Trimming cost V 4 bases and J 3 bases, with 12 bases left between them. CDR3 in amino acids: CASSTWTVDYGYTF. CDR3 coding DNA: TGTGCCAGTAGTACCTGGACAGTGGACTATGGCTACACCTTC.

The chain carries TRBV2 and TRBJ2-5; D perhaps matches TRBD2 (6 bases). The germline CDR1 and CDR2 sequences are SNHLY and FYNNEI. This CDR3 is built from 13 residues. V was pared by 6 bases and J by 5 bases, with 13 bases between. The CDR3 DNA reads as TGTGCCAGCAGGCGGGACTTCGGGGAGACCCAGTACTTC. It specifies CASRRDFGETQYF.

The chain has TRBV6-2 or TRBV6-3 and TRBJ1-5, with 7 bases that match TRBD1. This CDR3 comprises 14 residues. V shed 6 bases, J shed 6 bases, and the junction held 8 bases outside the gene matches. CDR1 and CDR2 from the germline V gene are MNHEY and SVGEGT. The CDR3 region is CASSRGLEAQPQHF. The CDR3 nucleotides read TGTGCCAGCAGCAGGGGGTTGGAGGCTCAGCCCCAGCATTTT.

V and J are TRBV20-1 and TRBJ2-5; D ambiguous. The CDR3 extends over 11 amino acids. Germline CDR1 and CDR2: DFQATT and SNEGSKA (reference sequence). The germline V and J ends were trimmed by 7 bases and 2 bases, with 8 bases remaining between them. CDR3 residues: CSGPRQETQYF. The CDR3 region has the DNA TGCAGTGGGCCCAGGCAAGAGACCCAGTACTTC.

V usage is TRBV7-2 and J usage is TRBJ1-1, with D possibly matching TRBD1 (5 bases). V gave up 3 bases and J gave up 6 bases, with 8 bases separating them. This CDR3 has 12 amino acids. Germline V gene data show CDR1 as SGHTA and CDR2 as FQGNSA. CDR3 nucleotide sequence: TGTGCCAGCAGCTTGGCGGGGCCTGAAGCTTTCTTT. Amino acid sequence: CASSLAGPEAFF. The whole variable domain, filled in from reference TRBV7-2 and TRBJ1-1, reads GAGVSQSPSNKVTEKGKDVELRCDPISGHTALYWYRQSLGQGLEFLIYFQGNSAPDKSGLPSDRFSAERTGGSVSTLTIQRTQQEDSAVYLCASSLAGPEAFFGQGTRLTVV.

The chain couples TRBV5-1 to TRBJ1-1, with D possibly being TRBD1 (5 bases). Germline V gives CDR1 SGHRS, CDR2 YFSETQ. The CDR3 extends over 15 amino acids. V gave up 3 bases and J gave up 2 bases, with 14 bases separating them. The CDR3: CASSYSQVVNTEAFF. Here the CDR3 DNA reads TGCGCCAGCAGCTATTCACAGGTAGTAAACACTGAAGCTTTCTTT. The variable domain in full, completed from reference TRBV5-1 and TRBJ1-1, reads KAGVTQTPRYLIKTRGQQVTLSCSPISGHRSVSWYQQTPGQGLQFLFEYFSETQRNKGNFPGRFSGRQFSNSRSEMNVSTLELGDSALYLCASSYSQVVNTEAFFGQGTRLTVV.

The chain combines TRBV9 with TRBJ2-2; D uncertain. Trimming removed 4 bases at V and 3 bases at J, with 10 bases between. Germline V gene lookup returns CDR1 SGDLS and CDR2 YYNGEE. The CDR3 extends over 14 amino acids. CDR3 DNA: TGTGCCAGCAGCCCAAGGGCCCACACCGGGGAGCTGTTTTTT. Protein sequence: CASSPRAHTGELFF.

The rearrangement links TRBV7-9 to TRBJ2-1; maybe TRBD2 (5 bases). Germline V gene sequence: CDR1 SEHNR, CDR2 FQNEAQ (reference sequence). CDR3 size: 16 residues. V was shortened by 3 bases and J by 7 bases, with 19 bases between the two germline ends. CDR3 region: CASSFRLPGILNEQFF. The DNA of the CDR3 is TGTGCCAGCAGCTTCAGACTACCTGGAATACTTAATGAGCAGTTCTTC.